The rows below give T cell receptor beta chains drawn from one sample of a study of radiotherapy plus CTLA-4 blockade in lung cancer. Clones were read by immunoSEQ multiplex PCR, and TCRdb kept only the in-frame ones, dropping some. Of over 75,000 clones listed, about 80% are singletons. The sample here was peripheral blood, taken from a patient treated with radiotherapy plus ipilimumab. The source of these receptors is a human donor with non-small cell lung cancer who had stable disease on radiotherapy plus ipilimumab. The CDR3 runs from the conserved cysteine through the conserved F or W. D genes are given only for firm matches. The size entry is marked missing in some rows and otherwise reads once, few, many or a size class.

.,TRBJ1-2,TRBV16,.,TGTGCCAGCAGCCAATCTTCAGGCTACACCTTC,CASSQSSGYTF
.,TRBJ1-1,TRBV2,.,TGTGCCAGCAGTGATCAGGCGGGGATAGGAAAGAACACTGAAGCTTTCTTT,CASSDQAGIGKNTEAFF
.,TRBJ2-7,TRBV5-1,once,TGCGCCAGCAGCTTGGCTCGGCCCCCCTACGAGCAGTACTTC,CASSLARPPYEQYF
.,TRBJ2-1,TRBV5-1,.,TGCGCCAGCAGGAAAAGCGGCGGCTCCTACAATGAGCAGTTCTTC,CASRKSGGSYNEQFF
.,TRBJ2-1,TRBV7-3,.,TGTGCCAGCAGCCTCCCGGGGGAATACAATGAGCAGTTCTTC,CASSLPGEYNEQFF
.,TRBJ1-3,TRBV6-1,.,TGTGCCAGCAGTCAGGTCCACTCTGGAAACACCATATATTTT,CASSQVHSGNTIYF
.,TRBJ2-7,TRBV11-2,once,TGTGCCAGCAGCCCCGGATTCTACGAGCAGTACTTC,CASSPGFYEQYF
TRBD2,TRBJ2-1,TRBV11-3,.,TGTGCCAGCAGCTTGGGCGGGAGGAGCTCCTACAATGAGCAGTTCTTC,CASSLGGRSSYNEQFF
.,TRBJ2-5,TRBV5-6,.,TGTGCCAGCAGGACCGGGACGGAGCAGTACTTC,CASRTGTEQYF
.,TRBJ1-1,TRBV9,.,TGTGCCAGCAGCGTAGGCTGGGGGGGAGACACTGAAGCTTTCTTT,CASSVGWGGDTEAFF
.,TRBJ1-6,TRBV28,.,TGTGCCAGCCTCGGGGCGGGCGCGAATTCACCCCTCCACTTT,CASLGAGANSPLHF
TRBD1,TRBJ1-2,TRBV7-2,.,TGTGCCAGCAGCTTGGGGGACAGGGTATATAGCTACACCTTC,CASSLGDRVYSYTF
.,TRBJ2-5,TRBV5-1,.,TGCGCCAGCAGCTCTCGGGAGACAGAGACCCAGTACTTC,CASSSRETETQYF
.,TRBJ1-6,TRBV19,few,TGTGCCAGTAGTATAAGTGACACGTATAATTCACCCCTCCACTTT,CASSISDTYNSPLHF
.,TRBJ1-4,TRBV28,.,TGTGCCAGTACCTCCTCCGGGGGAGCAAAACTGTTTTTT,CASTSSGGAKLFF
TRBD2,TRBJ2-7,TRBV2,.,TGTGCCAGCAGGGAGACTAGCGGCCCCTACGAGCAGTACTTC,CASRETSGPYEQYF
.,TRBJ1-5,TRBV6-1,.,TGTGCCAGCCGGGGGGGCAGGGGCTCAGAAGGGCCCCAGCATTTT,CASRGGRGSEGPQHF
TRBD2,TRBJ2-2,TRBV7-9,.,TGTGCCAGCAGCTTAGGACTAGCACAGAACACCGGGGAGCTGTTTTTT,CASSLGLAQNTGELFF
.,TRBJ2-6,TRBV5-1,.,TGCGCCAGCAGCCCCCGCCCATCAACCTACTCTGGGGCCAACGTCCTGACTTTC,CASSPRPSTYSGANVLTF
.,TRBJ2-1,TRBV4-2,.,TGTGCCAGCAGCCAAGCCAGGGGGGGAAGGGGTGAGCAGTTCTTC,CASSQARGGRGEQFF
.,TRBJ1-4,TRBV5-4,.,TGTGCCAGCAGCTTAGGGGATGGGGGTGAAAAACTGTTTTTT,CASSLGDGGEKLFF
TRBD2,TRBJ2-2,TRBV9,.,TGTGCCAGCGACCCTGGACTAGCGGGAGGGCGGACCGGGGAGCTGTTTTTT,CASDPGLAGGRTGELFF
.,TRBJ1-1,TRBV2,.,TGTGCCAGCAGTGATGGGGGTAACACTGAAGCTTTCTTT,CASSDGGNTEAFF
.,TRBJ2-4,TRBV19,.,TGTGCCAGTAGTATACCCGGGACCTCAGCCAAAAACATTCAGTACTTC,CASSIPGTSAKNIQYF
TRBD2,TRBJ2-5,TRBV2,.,TGTGCCAGCAACCGACTAGCGGGCAAAGAGACCCAGTACTTC,CASNRLAGKETQYF
TRBD2,TRBJ2-3,TRBV28,.,TGTGCCAGCAGTGCCCGACTAGCGGGGGGCCCGGATACGCAGTATTTT,CASSARLAGGPDTQYF
.,TRBJ1-2,TRBV6-5,.,TGTGCCAGCAGTCCCATACGGGACTCCTATGGCTACACCTTC,CASSPIRDSYGYTF
TRBD2,TRBJ2-3,TRBV7-9,.,TGTGCCAGCAGCTCGGGGACTAGCGCATATGGCACAGATACGCAGTATTTT,CASSSGTSAYGTDTQYF
.,TRBJ1-1,TRBV6-5,.,TGTGCCAGCAGTTACCACGGGACGAACACTGAAGCTTTCTTT,CASSYHGTNTEAFF
.,TRBJ1-1,TRBV28,.,TGTGCCAGCAGTTTGCCGGAGAACCGGGTCCGGGGGGAAGCTTTCTTT,CASSLPENRVRGEAFF
.,TRBJ1-2,TRBV7-6,.,TGTGCCAGCAGCTTGGATATAGGGCAGGGGACCCATGGCTACACCTTC,CASSLDIGQGTHGYTF
.,TRBJ1-5,TRBV7-8,once,TGTGCCAGCAGCTTAGAGTGGGGCAGCAATCAGCCCCAGCATTTT,CASSLEWGSNQPQHF
.,TRBJ1-1,TRBV11-1,.,TGTGCCAGCAGCTTAGTTCAGGGTGGTGAAGCTTTCTTT,CASSLVQGGEAFF
TRBD1,TRBJ1-3,TRBV28,.,TGTGCCAGCACTGAACAGGGGACTCTAATGGGAAACACCATATATTTT,CASTEQGTLMGNTIYF
.,TRBJ2-5,TRBV27,.,TGTGCCAGCAGCCCCCCGGGGGGCAAAGAGACCCAGTACTTC,CASSPPGGKETQYF
.,TRBJ2-4,TRBV19,.,TGTGCCAGTAGTATGCTCGGGGTGAAGAACATTCAGTACTTC,CASSMLGVKNIQYF
TRBD2,TRBJ2-5,TRBV9,.,TGTGCCAGCAGCGCTAGCGGAGGGAAAGAGACCCAGTACTTC,CASSASGGKETQYF
.,TRBJ1-4,TRBV18,.,TGTGCCAGCTCCAACAAAAACGCAGGGGTTAATGAAAAACTGTTTTTT,CASSNKNAGVNEKLFF
.,TRBJ2-1,TRBV9,.,TGTGCCAGCCGCCGAGGGGGTGGCTCCTACAATGAGCAGTTCTTC,CASRRGGGSYNEQFF
.,TRBJ1-4,TRBV19,.,TGTGCCAGTAGTCCCGGCCGTGCAACTAATGAAAAACTGTTTTTT,CASSPGRATNEKLFF
.,TRBJ2-2,TRBV7-2,.,TGTGCCAGCAGCTTAGGGTCGGCCGGGGAGCTGTTTTTT,CASSLGSAGELFF
.,TRBJ1-2,TRBV29-1,.,TGCAGCGTTTTCGACCAGGGTAATGGCTACACCTTC,CSVFDQGNGYTF
.,TRBJ1-1,TRBV29-1,.,TGCAGCGTTGAAGGAGGCCAGGGAGACGGCACTGAAGCTTTCTTT,CSVEGGQGDGTEAFF
.,TRBJ2-6,TRBV19,once,TGTGCCAGTAGTGCATACAGTCTCTCTGGGGCCAACGTCCTGACTTTC,CASSAYSLSGANVLTF
.,TRBJ2-7,TRBV5-5,.,TGTGCCAGCAGCTACACAGGGTTCATGTACGAGCAGTACTTC,CASSYTGFMYEQYF
TRBD2,TRBJ2-3,TRBV7-2,.,TGTGCCAGCAGCGTTAGCGGGAGCCCAGATACGCAGTATTTT,CASSVSGSPDTQYF
TRBD1,TRBJ2-3,TRBV15,.,TGTGCCACCAGGCCGGACAGGGGGTTCGCAGATACGCAGTATTTT,CATRPDRGFADTQYF
.,TRBJ1-3,TRBV2,.,TGTGCCAGCATATCAGAAAGGCAACCTGGAAACACCATATATTTT,CASISERQPGNTIYF
TRBD2,TRBJ2-2,TRBV6-4,.,TGTGCCAGCAGTCCGTCCACTAGCGGGGCGAACACCGGGGAGCTGTTTTTT,CASSPSTSGANTGELFF
.,TRBJ1-4,TRBV5-5,.,TGTGCCAGCAGCTTCAGGGAGGTCAGGGCGAACGAAAAACTGTTTTTT,CASSFREVRANEKLFF
.,TRBJ2-1,TRBV15,.,TGTGCCACCAGCGGACGACAGTACAATGAGCAGTTCTTC,CATSGRQYNEQFF
.,TRBJ1-6,TRBV7-3,.,TGTGCCAGCAGCTTAACGGGAAGACACGAGTCGCCCCTCCACTTT,CASSLTGRHESPLHF